This T cell receptor beta chain was obtained from a study of neurological immune-mediated disorders. Trimming removed 6 bases from V and 6 bases from J; junction bases left unmatched: 12. The CDR3 is made up of 15 amino acids. There are many counts of this clonotype. Its antigen remains unknown. Study results and limitations: None of the CDR3 amino acid sequences in expanded clones turned up in more than one subject, which points to private repertoires in all groups.

Indicated time point: longitudinal time-point 3. The unsorted libraries originated from 2 million PBMCs kept at -80 C. The cDNA was synthesized by means of template-switch 5'RACE, which was carried out with 10-nucleotide random UMIs. Via MiXCR, TCRdb re-called the 5' RACE reads, giving one row per CDR3 protein. Of 95,000 to 110,000 distinct CDR3 sequences detected, 10% to 13% appear once; the ten largest clones hold around 3.3%. The sample comprised PBMCs. This chain links TRBV12-3 or TRBV12-4 with TRBJ2-3; 7 nucleotides agree with TRBD2. This TCR came from a female donor with HTLV-1-associated myelopathy (HAM/TSP). In DNA form, the CDR3 reads TGTGCCAGCAGCCCATCCGGGGGGTTTTGGGATACGCAGTATTTT. It is translated as CASSPSGGFWDTQYF.